This T cell receptor beta chain was profiled in a study of cytotoxic CD8 clonotypes in ibrutinib-treated CLL. Clones were read by immunoSEQ multiplex PCR, and TCRdb kept only the in-frame ones, dropping some. The top ten hold roughly 10% of the sample, which has under 150,000 clones, about 91% seen once. Germline trimming cut 3 bases from V and 4 bases from J; bases unmatched to any gene: 8. This CDR3 contains 16 residues. Germline values: CDR1 SGDLS, CDR2 YYNGEE. The chain links TRBV9 to TRBJ2-1; 9 nucleotides agree with TRBD2. The sample in question was PBMCs, obtained after 12 months of ibrutinib treatment. The sequence derives from a human donor with chronic lymphocytic leukemia. The CDR3 DNA reads TGTGCCAGCAGCGGGTGGGTAGCGGGAGAATACAATGAGCAGTTCTTC. This translates into CASSGWVAGEYNEQFF.